One and the same sample provided the 15 T cell receptor beta chains below, sequenced in a study of blood T cell repertoires in COVID-19. Here immunoSEQ multiplex PCR was the method, and the copy in TCRdb shows in-frame clones only, minus some. Of 150,000 to 200,000 clones detected, approximately 86% appear once; the ten largest clones hold around 9.5%. Input material: peripheral blood. The receptors derive from an elderly woman with acute or convalescent COVID-19.

The sample holds one count of this clone. The chain has TRBV29-1 and TRBJ1-1; tentatively, D is TRBD1 (5 bases). The CDR3 covers 12 residues. V was trimmed by 7 bases and J by 5 bases, leaving 14 bases between them. In germline, CDR1 is SQVTM, CDR2 ANQGSEA. The CDR3 reads CSAARGRTEAFF. The CDR3 nucleotides are TGCAGCGCTGCACGGGGGAGAACTGAAGCTTTCTTT.

CDR3 nucleotide sequence: TGTGCCAGCAGCCCAGTGCGCGGAGGCGGACTCCACTTT. It encodes CASSPVRGGGLHF. The chain recombines TRBV12-3 or TRBV12-4 with TRBJ1-6; no firm D call. V gave up 6 bases and J gave up 16 bases, with 19 bases separating them. The CDR3 is 13 residues long.

This chain links TRBV3-1 (or the pseudogene TRBV3-2) with TRBJ2-1; 8 bases match TRBD2. With V trimmed by 0 bases and J by 0 bases, 1 base remained unmatched. CDR1 and CDR2 from the germline V gene are LGHDT and YNNKEL (reference sequence). This CDR3 contains 16 residues. CDR3 nucleotides: TGTGCCAGCAGCCAAGAAGGACTAGCCTCCTACAATGAGCAGTTCTTC. Its translation: CASSQEGLASYNEQFF.

In this sample, this clone turned up a few times. The chain couples TRBV5-6 to TRBJ1-2, with D tentatively TRBD1 (5 bases). V shed 4 bases and J shed 5 bases, with 12 bases lying between them. The CDR3 is 13 amino acids. Germline values: CDR1 SGHDT, CDR2 YYEEEE. The CDR3 coding sequence is TGTGCCAGCAGCCTTCGTGGGGGGTATGGCTACACCTTC. It translates to CASSLRGGYGYTF. The complete variable domain, with remaining parts taken from reference TRBV5-6 and TRBJ1-2, reads DAGVTQSPTHLIKTRGQQVTLRCSPKSGHDTVSWYQQALGQGPQFIFQYYEEEERQRGNFPDRFSGHQFPNYSSELNVNALLLGDSALYLCASSLRGGYGYTFGSGTRLTVV.

The chain is built from TRBV2 and TRBJ2-7; D perhaps matches TRBD1 (5 bases). This CDR3 is 13 amino acids long. Trimming pared 8 bases from V and 3 bases from J, leaving 14 bases between. Germline lookup yields CDR1 SNHLY and CDR2 FYNNEI. The CDR3 bases are TGTGCCAGCCTCCCCGGCAGGGACTACGAGCAGTACTTC. This translates into CASLPGRDYEQYF.

This clone was found once. This sample also contains other DNA sequences that code for the same CDR3. The rearrangement joins TRBV2 to TRBJ1-5; 7 bases agree with TRBD1. Germline-derived CDR1 and CDR2 are SNHLY and FYNNEI. The CDR3 is 13 amino acids. The V segment lost 3 bases and the J segment 4 bases; nucleotides outside the gene matches: 0. CDR3: CASSDRGNQPQHF. In DNA, the CDR3 is TGTGCCAGCAGTGACAGGGGGAATCAGCCCCAGCATTTT.

The chain joins TRBV5-4 to TRBJ2-1; the match to TRBD2 covers 11 bases. The CDR3 loop spans 14 amino acids. Germline CDR1 is SGHNT and CDR2 is YYREEE (reference sequence). The V gene end was trimmed by 3 bases and the J gene end by 8 bases; junction bases not matched to a gene: 4. The CDR3 region has the DNA TGTGCCAGCAGCTCTTCTAGCGGGAGGCATGAGCAGTTCTTC. This sequence encodes CASSSSSGRHEQFF. The whole variable domain, remainder taken from reference TRBV5-4 and TRBJ2-1, is ETGVTQSPTHLIKTRGQQVTLRCSSQSGHNTVSWYQQALGQGPQFIFQYYREEENGRGNFPPRFSGLQFPNYSSELNVNALELDDSALYLCASSSSSGRHEQFFGPGTRLTVL.

As DNA, the CDR3 is TGTGCCAGTAGTATCTCGTACTCCTACGAGCAGTACTTC. Its protein product is CASSISYSYEQYF. V and J are TRBV19 and TRBJ2-7, with D hard to call. Trimming left V 3 bases short and J 0 bases short, with 6 bases between. The CDR3 loop spans 13 amino acids. Germline V gene sequence: CDR1 LNHDA, CDR2 SQIVND (reference sequence).

The CDR3 coding sequence is TGCAGTGTAGACGGGACATCCCAGTACTTC. The encoded protein is CSVDGTSQYF. This rearrangement joins TRBV20-1 to TRBJ2-5, with D perhaps matching TRBD1 (6 bases). Looked up from germline, CDR1 is DFQATT and CDR2 is SNEGSKA (reference sequence). CDR3 length: 10 residues. V dropped 7 bases and J dropped 9 bases, with 12 bases sitting between them.

This clone has a single count. The chain employs TRBV6-5 and TRBJ2-1; weak D call: TRBD2 (7 bases). Germline V gene sequence: CDR1 MNHEY, CDR2 SVGAGI. V lost 1 base, J lost 5 bases, and 15 bases lay in between. This CDR3 contains 16 residues. The CDR3 DNA sequence: TGTGCCAGCAGTTACTTGGGCGGGGGCGCGGACAATGAGCAGTTCTTC. Its translation: CASSYLGGGADNEQFF.

J is TRBJ2-5 and V is TRBV12-3 or TRBV12-4; D is uncertain. The CDR3 contains 13 residues. The V and J ends lost 3 bases and 5 bases respectively, with 10 bases between them. CDR3 bases: TGTGCCAGCAGTTTCGGGTCCTTGGAGACCCAGTACTTC. This sequence encodes CASSFGSLETQYF.

The chain carries TRBV9 and TRBJ2-7; the match to TRBD2 covers 7 bases. V trimming: 4 bases; J trimming: 3 bases; junction bases outside the gene matches: 4. CDR1 and CDR2 from the germline V gene are SGDLS and YYNGEE. The CDR3 totals 13 residues. The DNA for the CDR3 is TGTGCCAGCAGCAAAACTAGCGTCTACGAGCAGTACTTC. The encoded protein is CASSKTSVYEQYF.

This chain joins TRBV5-4 and TRBJ2-1, with 9 bases matching TRBD2. Germline V CDR1 and CDR2: SGHNT, YYREEE (reference sequence). The CDR3 consists of 15 residues. V lost 3 bases, J lost 2 bases, and 3 bases stayed unmatched. CDR3 loop: CASSSAGGPYNEQFF. CDR3 DNA sequence: TGTGCCAGCAGCTCAGCGGGAGGACCCTACAATGAGCAGTTCTTC.

The rearrangement links TRBV10-3 to TRBJ1-1; D perhaps matches TRBD1 (6 bases). Trimming removed 3 bases at V and 11 bases at J, with 16 bases between. There are 13 residues in the CDR3. The germline CDR1 and CDR2 sequences are ENHRY and SYGVKD. The CDR3 nucleotides are TGTGCCATCAGTGACTCGGGGGGGCTGGTTGCTTTCTTT. Translated, it gives CAISDSGGLVAFF.

The chain is built from TRBV19 and TRBJ2-3; D is unresolved. From germline, CDR1 is LNHDA and CDR2 SQIVND (reference sequence). The CDR3 is 13 amino acids. V shed 4 bases and J shed 3 bases, with 8 bases lying between them. Here the CDR3 DNA reads TGTGCCAGTAGTAACGGTGGTACAGATACGCAGTATTTT. Protein: CASSNGGTDTQYF.